This T cell receptor beta chain emerged from a study of neurological immune-mediated disorders. Study in general: A relapsing-remitting course was seen in about 90% of the roughly 35 multiple sclerosis patients and a secondary progressive course in 3. Overall study results and limits: The repertoires of 18 of 34 multiple sclerosis patients fell into one related-CDR3 cluster (a possible signature) under phylogenetic grouping.

This clonotype has at least ten counts. Its matching antigen is unknown. Using its own MiXCR run on the 5' RACE reads, TCRdb lists one record per CDR3 protein. The sample shows about 35,000 distinct CDR3 sequences, 3.8% of them seen only once. V was pared by 1 base and J by 7 bases, with 13 bases between. CDR1 and CDR2 (germline): DFQATT, SNEGSKA (reference sequence). The CDR3 runs to 14 residues. This receptor was identified in a man aged 25 to 45 with multiple sclerosis. The J gene is TRBJ1-4, the V gene TRBV20-1; D is ambiguous. The sequencing input was PBMCs. Written as DNA, the CDR3 is TGCAGTGCTAGAGTAGGCGGGTTTAGTGAAAAACTGTTTTTT. Translation: CSARVGGFSEKLFF.